This TCR beta chain emerged from a study of PD-L1 blockade in urothelial cancer. Study in general: The patients' atezolizumab therapy, 1,200 mg intravenously every 3 weeks, started in the mid-2010s.

Looked up from germline, CDR1 is SGHRS and CDR2 is YFSETQ. V lost 0 bases, J lost 0 bases, and 16 bases lay in between. The length of the CDR3 is 17 residues. Profiled with immunoSEQ multiplex PCR; TCRdb holds only in-frame clones, not every one. The sample gives tens of thousands of clones, roughly 89% of which show up once; less than 9.5% is in the top ten. This clone has a single count. Time point defined: peripheral blood 6 weeks after treatment start. Metastatic or locally advanced urothelial carcinoma was present in the patients. The chain is built from TRBV5-1 and TRBJ2-7; D is possibly TRBD2 (5 bases). Sequences were derived from PBMCs, sampled around atezolizumab (anti-PD-L1) treatment. This TCR came from a man between 65 and 85 years old with urothelial cancer. The CDR3 loop reads CASSLEVGARVSYEQYF. The CDR3 coding sequence is TGCGCCAGCAGCTTGGAGGTTGGCGCGCGGGTCTCCTACGAGCAGTACTTC.